Included here is one TCR beta chain sequence, with context. The antigen remains undetermined. The sample is drawn from a study of graft-versus-host responses after intestinal transplantation. Study information: Transplants given to recipients were multivisceral, liver-intestinal, or isolated intestinal. Once they had received anti-thymocyte globulin induction, all recipients took tacrolimus and steroids for around 3 years.

Sequencing was performed with immunoSEQ multiplex PCR; in TCRdb, only in-frame clones are kept and a portion is missing. Seen here are approximately 46,000 clones, 70% to 85% observed once, and the top ten hold roughly 0.45%. Study-wide results and limits: Patients with graft-donor T cell macrochimerism had high graft-versus-host to host-versus-graft clonal ratios in allografts. The marrow of recipients harbored GvH clones, and ileum or blood showed some of them first.

Trimming removed 7 bases from V and 2 bases from J; junction bases left unmatched: 9. The V gene's germline CDR1 is SNHLY and CDR2 FYNNEI. The CDR3 loop spans 16 amino acids. The TCR originated in a human donor who was the organ donor for an intestinal transplant. The genes are TRBV2 and TRBJ2-3; 10 nucleotides match TRBD2. The source was unstimulated CD4+ T cells sorted from spleen or lymph node cells, collected before transplant. CDR3 loop: CASTILGLADTDTQYF. The DNA for the CDR3 is TGTGCCAGCACCATACTAGGACTAGCGGACACAGATACGCAGTATTTT.